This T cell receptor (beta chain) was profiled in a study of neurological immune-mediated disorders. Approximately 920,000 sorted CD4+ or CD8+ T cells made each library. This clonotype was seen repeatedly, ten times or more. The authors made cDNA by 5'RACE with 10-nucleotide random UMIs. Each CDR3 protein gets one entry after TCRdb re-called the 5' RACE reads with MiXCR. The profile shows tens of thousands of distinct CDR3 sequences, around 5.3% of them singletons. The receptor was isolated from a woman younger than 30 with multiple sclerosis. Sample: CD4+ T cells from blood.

The CDR3 spells CASSLITAGPRRRYGYTF. The CDR3 DNA sequence: TGTGCCAGCAGTTTAATCACGGCAGGTCCCCGACGGCGCTATGGCTACACCTTC. The gene calls are TRBV28 and TRBJ1-2; D gene ambiguous. The CDR3 consists of 18 residues. Trimming stripped 2 bases from V and 4 bases from J, with 23 bases between. Germline loops: CDR1 MDHEN, CDR2 SYDVKM.